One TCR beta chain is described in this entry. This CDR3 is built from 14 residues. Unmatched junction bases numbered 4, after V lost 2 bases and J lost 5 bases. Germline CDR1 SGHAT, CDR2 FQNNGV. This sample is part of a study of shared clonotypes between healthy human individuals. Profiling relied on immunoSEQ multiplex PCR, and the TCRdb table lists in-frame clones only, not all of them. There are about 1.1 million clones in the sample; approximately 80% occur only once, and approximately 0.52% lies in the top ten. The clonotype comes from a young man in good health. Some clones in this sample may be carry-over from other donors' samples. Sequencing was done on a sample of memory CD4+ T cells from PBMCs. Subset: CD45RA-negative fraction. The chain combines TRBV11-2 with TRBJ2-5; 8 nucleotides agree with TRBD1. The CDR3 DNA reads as TGTGCCAGCAGCTTACAGGGGGCGAGTGAGACCCAGTACTTC. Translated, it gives CASSLQGASETQYF.